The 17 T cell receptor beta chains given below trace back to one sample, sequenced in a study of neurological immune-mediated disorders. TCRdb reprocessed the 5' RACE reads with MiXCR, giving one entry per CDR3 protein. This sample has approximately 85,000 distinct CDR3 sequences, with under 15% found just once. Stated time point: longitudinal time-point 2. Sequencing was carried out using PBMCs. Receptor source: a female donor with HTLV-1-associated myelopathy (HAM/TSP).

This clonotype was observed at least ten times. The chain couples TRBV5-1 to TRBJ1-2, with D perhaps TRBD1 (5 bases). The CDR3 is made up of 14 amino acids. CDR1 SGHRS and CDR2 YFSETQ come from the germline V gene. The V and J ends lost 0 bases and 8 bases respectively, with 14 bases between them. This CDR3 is CASSLDRQGDGYTF. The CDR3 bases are TGCGCCAGCAGCTTGGATCGCCAGGGTGACGGCTACACCTTC.

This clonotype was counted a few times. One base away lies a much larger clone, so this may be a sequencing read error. As DNA, the CDR3 is TGTGCCAGCACGGGGTCATTGAACACCGGGGAGCCGTTTTTT. Protein: CASTGSLNTGEPFF. This chain links TRBV2 with TRBJ2-2; perhaps TRBD2 as D (5 bases). Germline CDR1 and CDR2: SNHLY and FYNNEI. CDR3 length: 14 residues.

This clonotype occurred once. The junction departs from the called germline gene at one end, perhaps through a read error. The CDR3 region is CASSPWATSGGYEQLF. The CDR3 bases are TGTGCCAGCAGCCCCTGGGCCACTAGCGGGGGCTATGAGCAGCTCTTT. V is TRBV28 and J is TRBJ2-1; 11 bases line up with TRBD2. CDR1 is MDHEN and CDR2 is SYDVKM in the germline V gene. This CDR3 has 16 amino acids.

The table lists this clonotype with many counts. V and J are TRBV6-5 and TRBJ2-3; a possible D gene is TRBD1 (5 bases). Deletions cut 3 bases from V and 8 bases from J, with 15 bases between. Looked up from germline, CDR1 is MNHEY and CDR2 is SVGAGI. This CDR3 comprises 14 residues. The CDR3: CASSYPGHSGTQYF. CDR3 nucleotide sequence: TGTGCCAGCAGTTATCCCGGACACTCTGGTACGCAGTATTTT.

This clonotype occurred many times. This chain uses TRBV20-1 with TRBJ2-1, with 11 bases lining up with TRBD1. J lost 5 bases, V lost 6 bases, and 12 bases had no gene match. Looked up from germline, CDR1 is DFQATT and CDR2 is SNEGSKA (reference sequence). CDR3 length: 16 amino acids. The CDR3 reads CSADPAGTGGHNEQFF. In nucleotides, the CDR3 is TGCAGTGCGGACCCCGCCGGGACAGGGGGACACAATGAGCAGTTCTTC.

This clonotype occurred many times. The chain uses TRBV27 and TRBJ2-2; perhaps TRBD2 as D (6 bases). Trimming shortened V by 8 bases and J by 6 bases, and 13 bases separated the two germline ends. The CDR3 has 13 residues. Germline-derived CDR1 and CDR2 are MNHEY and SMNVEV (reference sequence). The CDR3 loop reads CASALASAGELFF. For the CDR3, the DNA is TGTGCCAGCGCCCTAGCGTCCGCCGGGGAGCTGTTTTTT.

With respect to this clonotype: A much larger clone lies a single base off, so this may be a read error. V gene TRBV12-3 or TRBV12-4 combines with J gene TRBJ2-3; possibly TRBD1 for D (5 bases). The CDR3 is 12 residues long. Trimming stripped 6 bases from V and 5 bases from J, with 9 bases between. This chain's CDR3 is CASSGQRDTQYF. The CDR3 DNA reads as TGTGCCAGCAGCGGACAAAGAGATACGCAGTATTTT.

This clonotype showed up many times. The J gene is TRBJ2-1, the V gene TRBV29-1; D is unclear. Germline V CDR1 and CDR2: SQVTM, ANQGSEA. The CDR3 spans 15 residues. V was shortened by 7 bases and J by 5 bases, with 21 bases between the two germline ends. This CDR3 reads CSARYKEPSDNEQFF. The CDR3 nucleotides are TGCAGCGCCCGGTACAAGGAGCCTTCGGACAATGAGCAGTTCTTC.

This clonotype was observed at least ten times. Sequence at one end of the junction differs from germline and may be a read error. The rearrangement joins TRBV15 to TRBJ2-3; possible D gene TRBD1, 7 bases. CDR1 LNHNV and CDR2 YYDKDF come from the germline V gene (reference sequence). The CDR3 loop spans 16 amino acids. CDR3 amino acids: CATSRGVTEITDTQYF. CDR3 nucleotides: TGTGCTACCAGCAGGGGGGTCACCGAAATCACAGATACGCAGTATTTT.

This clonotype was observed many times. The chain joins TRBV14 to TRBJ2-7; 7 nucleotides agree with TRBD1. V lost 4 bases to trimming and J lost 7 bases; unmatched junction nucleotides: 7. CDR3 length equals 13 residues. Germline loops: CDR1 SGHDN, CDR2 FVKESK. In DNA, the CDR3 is TGTGCCAGCAGCCCACGGACAGGCGGGGAGCAGTACTTC. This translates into CASSPRTGGEQYF.

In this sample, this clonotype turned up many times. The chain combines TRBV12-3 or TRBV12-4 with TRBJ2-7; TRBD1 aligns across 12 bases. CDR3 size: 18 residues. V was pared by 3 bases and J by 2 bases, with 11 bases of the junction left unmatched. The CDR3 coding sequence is TGTGCCAGCAGTTTCTGGGACAGGGGGCGCGGCGGGCCCTACGAGCAGTACTTC. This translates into CASSFWDRGRGGPYEQYF.

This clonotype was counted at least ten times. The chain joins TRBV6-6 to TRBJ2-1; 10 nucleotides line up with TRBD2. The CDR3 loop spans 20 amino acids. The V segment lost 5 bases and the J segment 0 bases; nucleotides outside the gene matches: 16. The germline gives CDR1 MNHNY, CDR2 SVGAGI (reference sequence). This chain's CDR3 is CASSPVVGAGGISSYNEQFF. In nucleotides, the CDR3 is TGTGCCAGCAGTCCCGTGGTCGGAGCGGGGGGGATAAGCTCCTACAATGAGCAGTTCTTC.

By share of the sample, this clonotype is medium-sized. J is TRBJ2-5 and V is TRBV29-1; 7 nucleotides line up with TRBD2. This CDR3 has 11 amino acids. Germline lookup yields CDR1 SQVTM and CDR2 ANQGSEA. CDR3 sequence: CSGGEQETQYF. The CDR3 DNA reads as TGCAGTGGGGGGGAACAAGAGACCCAGTACTTC.

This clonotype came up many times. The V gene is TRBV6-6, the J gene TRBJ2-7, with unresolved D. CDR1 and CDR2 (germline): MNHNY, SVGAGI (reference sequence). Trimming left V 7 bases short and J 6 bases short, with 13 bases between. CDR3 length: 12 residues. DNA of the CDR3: TGTGCCAGCACCCCGGGCCACGCCGAGCAGTACTTC. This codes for CASTPGHAEQYF.

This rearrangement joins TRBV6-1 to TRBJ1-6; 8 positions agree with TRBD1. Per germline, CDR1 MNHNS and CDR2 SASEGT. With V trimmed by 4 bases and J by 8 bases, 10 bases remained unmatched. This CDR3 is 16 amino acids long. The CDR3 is CASSAYYQGADSPLHF. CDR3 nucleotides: TGTGCCAGCAGTGCATATTACCAGGGGGCTGATTCACCCCTCCACTTT.

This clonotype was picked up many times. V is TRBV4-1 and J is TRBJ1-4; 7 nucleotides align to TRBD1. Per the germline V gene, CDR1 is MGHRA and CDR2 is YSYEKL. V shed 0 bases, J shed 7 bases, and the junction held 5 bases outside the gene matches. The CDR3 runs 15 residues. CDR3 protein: CASSQDWRTGEKLFF. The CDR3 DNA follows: TGCGCCAGCAGCCAAGATTGGAGGACAGGTGAAAAACTGTTTTTT.

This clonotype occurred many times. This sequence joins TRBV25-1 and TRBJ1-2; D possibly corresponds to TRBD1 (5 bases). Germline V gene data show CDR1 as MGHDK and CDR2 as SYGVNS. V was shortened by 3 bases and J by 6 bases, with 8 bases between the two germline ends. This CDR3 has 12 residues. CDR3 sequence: CASSDGGDGYTF. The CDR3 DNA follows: TGTGCCAGCAGTGACGGGGGTGATGGCTACACCTTC.